This entry is about one TCR beta chain. The antigen remains undetermined. The germline gene is not matched at one end of the junction; a read error may be the cause. The data are from a study of breast tumors, draining lymph nodes, adjacent tissues. Points from the study as a whole: Compared with basal-like, luminal-like tumors shared significantly more repertoire with nontumor tissue. Tumors had less TCR diversity than lymph nodes, more than nontumor tissue. Findings are consistent with lymph node origin and intratumoral expansion of most tumor T cells.

Germline CDR1 SGHRS, CDR2 YFSETQ. The CDR3 consists of 15 residues. TCRdb itself ran the multiplex PCR reads through MiXCR, one entry per CDR3 protein. Of approximately 8,000 distinct CDR3 sequences in the sample, about 70% were seen once. The origin of this receptor is a female donor with breast cancer. Some clones in this sample may be carry-over from other donors' samples. Sequenced material: tumor-adjacent breast tissue. The chain is built from TRBV5-1 and TRBJ2-6; D gene ambiguous. The CDR3 DNA sequence: TGCGCCAGCAGTTTAACCTTTTTTGGGACCAACGTCCTGACTTTC. Its translation is CASSLTFFGTNVLTF.